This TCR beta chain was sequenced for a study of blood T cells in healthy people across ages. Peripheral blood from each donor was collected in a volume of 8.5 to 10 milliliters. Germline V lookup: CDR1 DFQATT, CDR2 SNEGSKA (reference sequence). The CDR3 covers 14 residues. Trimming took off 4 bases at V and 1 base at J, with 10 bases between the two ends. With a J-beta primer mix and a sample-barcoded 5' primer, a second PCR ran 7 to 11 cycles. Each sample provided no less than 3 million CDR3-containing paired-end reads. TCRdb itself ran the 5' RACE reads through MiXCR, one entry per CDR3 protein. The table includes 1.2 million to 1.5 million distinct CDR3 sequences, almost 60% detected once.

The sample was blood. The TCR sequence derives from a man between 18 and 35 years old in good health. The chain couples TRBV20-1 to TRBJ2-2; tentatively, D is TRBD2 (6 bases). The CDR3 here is CSATGTENTGELFF. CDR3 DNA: TGCAGTGCTACCGGGACTGAGAACACCGGGGAGCTGTTTTTT.